The clone carrying this TCR beta chain has only a few counts. This specimen comes from a study of blood T cell repertoires in COVID-19. The assay was immunoSEQ multiplex PCR, and TCRdb's table has in-frame clones only and misses some. The sample has about 160,000 clones; less than 90% are singletons. The V gene's germline CDR1 is MGHRA and CDR2 YSYEKL. The ends lost 2 bases at V and 2 bases at J; junction bases unmatched: 2. The CDR3 has 16 amino acids. The receptor comes from a man aged 18 to 29 with active or convalescent COVID-19. This rearrangement joins TRBV4-1 to TRBJ1-6; the match to TRBD1 covers 8 bases. The material sequenced was peripheral blood. The CDR3 here is CASSQTDRAYNSPLHF. For the CDR3, the DNA is TGCGCCAGCAGCCAAACGGACAGGGCCTATAATTCACCCCTCCACTTT.